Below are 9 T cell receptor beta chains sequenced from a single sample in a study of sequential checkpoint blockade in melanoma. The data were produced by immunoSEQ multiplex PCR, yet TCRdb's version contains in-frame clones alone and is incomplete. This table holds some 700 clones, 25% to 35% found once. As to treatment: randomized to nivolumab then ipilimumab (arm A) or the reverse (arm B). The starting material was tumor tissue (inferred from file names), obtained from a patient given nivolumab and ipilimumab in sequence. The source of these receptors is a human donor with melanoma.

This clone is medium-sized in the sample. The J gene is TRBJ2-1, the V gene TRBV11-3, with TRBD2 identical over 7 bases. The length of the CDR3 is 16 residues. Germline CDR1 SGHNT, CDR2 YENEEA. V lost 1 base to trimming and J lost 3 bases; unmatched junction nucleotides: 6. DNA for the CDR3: TGTGCCAGCAGCTTAGGGTTAAGCGGGGTCTACAATGAGCAGTTCTTC. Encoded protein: CASSLGLSGVYNEQFF.

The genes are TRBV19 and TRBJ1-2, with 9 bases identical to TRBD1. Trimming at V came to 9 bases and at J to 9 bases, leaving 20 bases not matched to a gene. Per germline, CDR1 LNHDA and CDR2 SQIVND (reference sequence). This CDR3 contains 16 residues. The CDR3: CASRTIEQGAGRSYTF. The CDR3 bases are TGTGCCAGCCGCACAATTGAACAGGGGGCGGGTAGGAGCTACACCTTC.

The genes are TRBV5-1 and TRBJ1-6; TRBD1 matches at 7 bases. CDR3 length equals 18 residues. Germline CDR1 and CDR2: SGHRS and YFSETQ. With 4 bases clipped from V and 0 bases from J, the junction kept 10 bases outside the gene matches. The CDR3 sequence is CASSRSGTVSSYNSPLHF. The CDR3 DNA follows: TGCGCCAGCAGCCGCTCCGGGACAGTGAGCTCCTATAATTCACCCCTCCACTTT.

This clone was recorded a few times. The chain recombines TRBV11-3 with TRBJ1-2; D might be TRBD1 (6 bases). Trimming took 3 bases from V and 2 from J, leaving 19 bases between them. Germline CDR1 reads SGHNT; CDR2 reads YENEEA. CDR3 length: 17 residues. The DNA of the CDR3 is TGTGCCAGCAGCTTGGGGGCAGGGCCGGGAGTAAACTATGGCTACACCTTC. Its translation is CASSLGAGPGVNYGYTF.

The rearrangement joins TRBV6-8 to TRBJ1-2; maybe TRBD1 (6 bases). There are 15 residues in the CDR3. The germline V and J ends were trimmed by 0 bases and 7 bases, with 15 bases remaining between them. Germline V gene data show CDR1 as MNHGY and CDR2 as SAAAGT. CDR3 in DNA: TGTGCCAGCAGTTACTCATCCAGGGGCCGGGGTGGCTACACCTTC. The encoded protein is CASSYSSRGRGGYTF.

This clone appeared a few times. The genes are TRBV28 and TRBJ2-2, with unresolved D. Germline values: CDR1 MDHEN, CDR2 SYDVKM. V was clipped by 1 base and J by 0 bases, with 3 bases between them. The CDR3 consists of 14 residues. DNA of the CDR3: TGTGCCAGCAGTTTATTAGCGAACACCGGGGAGCTGTTTTTT. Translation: CASSLLANTGELFF.

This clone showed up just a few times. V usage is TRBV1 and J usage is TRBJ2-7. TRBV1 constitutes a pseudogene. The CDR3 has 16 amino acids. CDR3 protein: CASSQGGAIQGYEQYF. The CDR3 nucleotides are TGCGCCAGCAGCCAAGGGGGGGCAATACAGGGATACGAGCAGTACTTC.

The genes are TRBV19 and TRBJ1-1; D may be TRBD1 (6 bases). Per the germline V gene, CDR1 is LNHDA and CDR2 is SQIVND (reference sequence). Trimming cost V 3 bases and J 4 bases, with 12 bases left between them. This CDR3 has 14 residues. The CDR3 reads CASSMGGASTEAFF. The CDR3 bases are TGTGCCAGTAGTATGGGGGGGGCCAGCACTGAAGCTTTCTTT.

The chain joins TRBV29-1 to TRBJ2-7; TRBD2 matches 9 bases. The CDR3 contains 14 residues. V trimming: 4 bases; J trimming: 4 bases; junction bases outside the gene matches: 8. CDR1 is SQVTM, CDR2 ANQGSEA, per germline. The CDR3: CSVGTGLASYEQYF. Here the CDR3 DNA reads TGCAGCGTTGGAACGGGACTAGCTTCTTACGAGCAGTACTTC.